This entry lists 4 T cell receptor beta chains sequenced from one sample in a study of siplizumab effects on memory and regulatory T cells. The protocol was immunoSEQ multiplex PCR, while the TCRdb copy is restricted to in-frame clones and leaves out a portion. Altogether 90,000 to 110,000 clones are present, roughly 91% being singletons, with the ten largest covering more than 0.3%. Source material: CD4+ T cells sorted from blood. The receptors were sampled from a human donor in good health.

The genes are TRBV10-3 and TRBJ1-5; perhaps TRBD1 as D (5 bases). This CDR3 is 14 amino acids long. V shed 5 bases and J shed 0 bases, with 8 bases lying between them. Germline-derived CDR1 and CDR2 are ENHRY and SYGVKD. The CDR3 loop reads CAISSTGSNQPQHF. The CDR3 DNA reads as TGTGCCATCAGTTCAACAGGTAGCAATCAGCCCCAGCATTTT.

The chain joins TRBV7-9 to TRBJ1-2; D gene unclear. The germline V gene encodes CDR1 SEHNR and CDR2 FQNEAQ (reference sequence). V gave up 0 bases and J gave up 4 bases, with 12 bases separating them. This CDR3 has 15 residues. Written as DNA, the CDR3 is TGTGCCAGCAGCTTAGCAGGGCGGGGAGGCTATGGCTACACCTTC. It codes for CASSLAGRGGYGYTF.

This clone was picked up a small number of times. The gene calls are TRBV29-1 and TRBJ2-7, with a tentative D call TRBD1 (6 bases). V gave up 5 bases and J gave up 3 bases, with 14 bases separating them. There are 13 residues in the CDR3. The germline gives CDR1 SQVTM, CDR2 ANQGSEA. CDR3 sequence (DNA): TGCAGCGTTTCCCATACACAGGGCTACGAGCAGTACTTC. The encoded protein is CSVSHTQGYEQYF.

The chain has TRBV21-1 and TRBJ2-7; the table gives TRBD2 as D, unverified against the DNA. TRBV21-1 is an annotated pseudogene. This CDR3 has 13 residues. CDR3 loop: CASSYGVGIEQYF. The CDR3 DNA is TGTGCCAGCAGTTACGGGGTGGGGATCGAGCAGTACTTC.